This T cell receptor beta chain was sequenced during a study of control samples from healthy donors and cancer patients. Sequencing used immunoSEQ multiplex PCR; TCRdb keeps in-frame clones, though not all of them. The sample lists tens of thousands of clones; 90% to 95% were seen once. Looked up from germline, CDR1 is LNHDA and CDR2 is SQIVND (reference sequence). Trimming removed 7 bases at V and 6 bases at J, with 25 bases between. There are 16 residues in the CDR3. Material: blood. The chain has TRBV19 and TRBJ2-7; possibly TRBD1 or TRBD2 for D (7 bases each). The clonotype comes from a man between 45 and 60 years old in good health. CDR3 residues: CASTKFPQGTILEQYF. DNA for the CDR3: TGTGCCAGTACGAAATTTCCACAGGGGACTATTCTCGAGCAGTACTTC.